The rows below give T cell receptor beta chains drawn from one sample of a study of PD-L1 blockade in urothelial cancer. Method: immunoSEQ multiplex PCR; TCRdb's copy keeps in-frame clones and lacks some. The table shows 30,000 to 50,000 clones, with roughly 92% occurring only once. The specimen was PBMCs, collected around atezolizumab (anti-PD-L1) treatment. Source of these receptors: a woman aged 55-70 years with urothelial cancer. The CDR3 runs from the conserved cysteine through the conserved F or W. Fields, in order: J gene, D gene, clone size, V gene, CDR3 protein, CDR3 DNA. A D gene is named only where the DNA matches it firmly. Not all rows give a size; the values are once, few, many and, for expanded clones, a class.

>TRBJ2-2|TRBD2|few|TRBV9
CASSREVSGRAGELFF
TGTGCCAGCAGCCGCGAAGTTAGCGGGAGGGCCGGGGAGCTGTTTTTT
>TRBJ2-1|-|-|TRBV7-6
CASSLGVGRGNEQFF
TGTGCCAGCAGCTTAGGGGTAGGAAGGGGCAATGAGCAGTTCTTC
>TRBJ2-5|TRBD1|-|TRBV9
CASSADGTGGAETQYF
TGTGCCAGCAGCGCTGATGGGACAGGGGGCGCGGAGACCCAGTACTTC
>TRBJ1-4|-|-|TRBV6-6
CASSYNDGFSGEKLFF
TGTGCCAGCAGTTATAACGACGGCTTTAGCGGTGAAAAACTGTTTTTT
>TRBJ1-5|TRBD1|-|TRBV28
CASSEGDRGRNQPQHF
TGTGCCAGCAGTGAAGGGGACAGGGGGCGCAATCAGCCCCAGCATTTT
>TRBJ2-7|-|-|TRBV27
CASSLDSNRYEQYF
TGTGCCAGCAGTTTGGACAGTAACCGCTACGAGCAGTACTTC
>TRBJ1-2|TRBD1|-|TRBV27
CASNPTGTGNGYTF
TGTGCCAGCAACCCTACCGGGACAGGGAATGGCTACACCTTC
>TRBJ1-1|TRBD1|-|TRBV18
CASSPDRETEAFF
TGTGCCAGCTCACCGGACAGGGAGACTGAAGCTTTCTTT
>TRBJ2-7|TRBD2|-|TRBV19
CATEPTGGINEQYF
TGTGCCACCGAACCGACGGGGGGAATTAACGAGCAGTACTTC
>TRBJ2-7|-|-|TRBV5-1
CASSLVSGTYEQYF
TGCGCCAGCAGCTTGGTTTCAGGGACCTACGAGCAGTACTTC
>TRBJ2-7|-|-|TRBV6-6
CASSYSKGPYEQYF
TGTGCCAGCAGTTACTCGAAGGGGCCCTACGAGCAGTACTTC
>TRBJ1-2|-|-|TRBV27
CASSLSGLENIYGYTF
TGTGCCAGCAGTTTATCGGGACTAGAGAACATTTATGGCTACACCTTC
>TRBJ2-7|-|once|TRBV28
CASSLIGQGTYEQYF
TGTGCCAGCAGTTTAATCGGTCAGGGAACCTACGAGCAGTACTTC
>TRBJ2-2|-|-|TRBV7-3
CASSLTRLDSRTGELFF
TGTGCCAGCAGCTTAACTAGGCTAGATAGCAGGACTGGGGAGCTGTTTTTT
>TRBJ2-2|-|-|TRBV10-2
CASSEWGVSTGELFF
TGCGCCAGCAGTGAATGGGGAGTAAGCACCGGGGAGCTGTTTTTT
>TRBJ2-5|-|-|TRBV2
CASALEANLKETQYF
TGTGCCAGCGCCTTGGAGGCTAACTTAAAAGAGACCCAGTACTTC
>TRBJ2-5|TRBD1|-|TRBV4-2
CASSQGDRGVETQYF
TGTGCCAGCAGCCAAGGCGACAGGGGTGTGGAGACCCAGTACTTC
>TRBJ2-5|TRBD2|-|TRBV5-4
CASSQLAGKGETQYF
TGTGCCAGCAGCCAACTAGCGGGGAAGGGAGAGACCCAGTACTTC
>TRBJ1-2|-|-|TRBV6-6
CASSYRGKGPQGYTF
TGTGCCAGCAGTTACAGGGGGAAGGGTCCGCAAGGCTACACCTTC
>TRBJ1-3|-|-|TRBV9
CASSVDAGSGNTIYF
TGTGCCAGCAGCGTAGATGCAGGGTCTGGAAACACCATATATTTT
>TRBJ1-1|-|-|TRBV7-9
CASSLPFPGTEAFF
TGTGCCAGCAGCTTACCCTTTCCAGGCACTGAAGCTTTCTTT
>TRBJ1-1|-|-|TRBV19
CASSRQGPANTEAFF
TGTGCCAGTAGTCGGCAGGGCCCTGCGAACACTGAAGCTTTCTTT
>TRBJ1-5|TRBD1|-|TRBV18
CASSAQGAGNQPQHF
TGTGCCAGCTCAGCACAGGGGGCGGGCAATCAGCCCCAGCATTTT
>TRBJ2-7|-|-|TRBV19
CASSARYEQYF
TGTGCCAGTAGTGCGCGCTACGAGCAGTACTTC
>TRBJ1-2|TRBD1|-|TRBV30
CAWSEGGTAPFYGYTF
TGTGCCTGGAGTGAAGGAGGGACAGCGCCCTTCTATGGCTACACCTTC
>TRBJ2-6|-|-|TRBV28
CASRTYLGANVLTF
TGTGCCAGCAGGACTTATCTTGGGGCCAACGTCCTGACTTTC
>TRBJ2-1|-|-|TRBV1
CTSSQASSSSYNEQFF
TGCACCAGCAGCCAGGCTAGCAGTTCTTCTTACAATGAGCAGTTCTTC
>TRBJ2-1|-|-|TRBV9
CASSGPPGVNEQFF
TGTGCCAGCAGCGGCCCTCCCGGGGTGAATGAGCAGTTCTTC
>TRBJ1-6|TRBD1|-|TRBV2
CASRWDRVKNSPLHF
TGTGCCAGCAGATGGGACAGGGTAAAGAATTCACCCCTCCACTTT